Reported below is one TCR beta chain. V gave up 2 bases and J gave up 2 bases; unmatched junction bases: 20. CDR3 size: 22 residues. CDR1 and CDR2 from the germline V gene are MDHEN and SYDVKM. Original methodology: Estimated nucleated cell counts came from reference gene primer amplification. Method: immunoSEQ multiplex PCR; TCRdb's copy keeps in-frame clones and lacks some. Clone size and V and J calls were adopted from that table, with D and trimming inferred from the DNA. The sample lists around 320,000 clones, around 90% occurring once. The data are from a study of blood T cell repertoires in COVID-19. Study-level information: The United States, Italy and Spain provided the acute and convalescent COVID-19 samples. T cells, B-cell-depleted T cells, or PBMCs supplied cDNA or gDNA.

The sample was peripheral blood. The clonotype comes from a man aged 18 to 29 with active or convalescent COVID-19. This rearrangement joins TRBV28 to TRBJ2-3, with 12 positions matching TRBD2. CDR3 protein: CASSLPPGQGGGTSGSTDTQYF. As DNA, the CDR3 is TGTGCCAGCAGTTTACCGCCGGGGCAGGGCGGGGGGACTAGCGGGTCCACAGATACGCAGTATTTT.